These 14 T cell receptor beta chains originate from one sample sequenced in a study of shared clonotypes between healthy human individuals. Positive CCR7 selection of CD45RO-negative cells yielded the naive CD8 cells, and terminally differentiated effector memory CD45RA+ cells were excluded. Assay: immunoSEQ multiplex PCR; the TCRdb copy retains only in-frame clones and omits some. The data hold some 2 million clones, with approximately 94% observed a single time. Sample: naive CD8+ T cells sorted from blood. These receptors all stem from a man aged 18 to 29 in good health.

As for this clone: The same CDR3 also results from other DNA sequences found in this sample. The CDR3 here is CASSLAENTEAFF. The CDR3 nucleotides are TGTGCCAGCAGTTTAGCGGAGAACACTGAAGCTTTCTTT. The chain links TRBV27 to TRBJ1-1; unclear D gene. CDR1 is MNHEY and CDR2 is SMNVEV in the germline V gene (reference sequence). This CDR3 is 13 amino acids long. The ends were cut back, 2 bases at V and 1 base at J, with 5 bases in the middle.

Notes on this clone: Compared with germline, one end of the junction differs, possibly owing to a read error. This CDR3 is also generated by other DNA sequences in the sample. CDR3 in amino acids: CASSQPQHF. In DNA, the CDR3 is TGTGCCAGCAGTCAGCCCCAGCATTTT. The V gene is TRBV28, the J gene TRBJ1-5; D gene ambiguous. From germline, CDR1 is MDHEN and CDR2 SYDVKM. This CDR3 spans 9 amino acids.

V usage is TRBV13 and J usage is TRBJ2-2; 10 nucleotides align to TRBD2. The V gene end was trimmed by 6 bases and the J gene end by 4 bases; junction bases not matched to a gene: 11. The V gene's germline CDR1 is PRHDT and CDR2 FYEKMQ (reference sequence). CDR3 length: 17 amino acids. The CDR3 DNA follows: TGTGCCAGCAGAGAGTTAGCGGGAGGTAGGGCCACCGGGGAGCTGTTTTTT. Encoded protein: CASRELAGGRATGELFF.

The chain employs TRBV11-1 and TRBJ1-6, with D unclear. CDR1 and CDR2 from the germline V gene are SGHAT and FQDESV (reference sequence). Between the trimmed V and J ends, which lost 2 bases and 5 bases, there was a span of 7 bases. The CDR3 length is 14 residues. The CDR3 DNA follows: TGTGCCAGCAGCTTAAGGTCAGATAATTCACCCCTCCACTTT. Amino acids: CASSLRSDNSPLHF.

Of note for this clone: Other DNA sequences from this sample encode an identical CDR3 as well. The chain recombines TRBV28 with TRBJ1-5; TRBD1 is a possible D gene (5 bases). Germline CDR1 reads MDHEN; CDR2 reads SYDVKM. Trimming took off 2 bases at V and 7 bases at J, with 6 bases between the two ends. The CDR3 contains 12 residues. The CDR3 loop reads CASSLRGQPQHF. The CDR3 nucleotides read TGTGCCAGCAGTTTAAGGGGACAGCCCCAGCATTTT.

This clone has just one count. The chain uses TRBV6-5 and TRBJ2-7, with a possible D match to TRBD1 (5 bases). This CDR3 contains 13 residues. V was pared by 2 bases and J by 3 bases, with 8 bases between. The germline V gene encodes CDR1 MNHEY and CDR2 SVGAGI. CDR3 in amino acids: CASSYRGHYEQYF. CDR3 DNA: TGTGCCAGCAGTTACAGGGGCCACTACGAGCAGTACTTC.

This clone has a single count. This chain uses TRBV10-2 with TRBJ2-5, with TRBD1 matching over 10 bases. The germline gives CDR1 WSHSY, CDR2 SAAADI. CDR3 length equals 15 residues. J was trimmed by 5 bases and V by 6 bases; bases with no gene match: 9. CDR3 sequence reads: CASSLLDRGLETQYF. CDR3 bases: TGCGCCAGCAGCCTTCTTGACAGGGGGCTGGAGACCCAGTACTTC.

This rearrangement joins TRBV19 to TRBJ2-7; no clear D. The CDR3 contains 16 residues. V shed 3 bases and J shed 1 base, with 16 bases lying between them. In germline, CDR1 is LNHDA, CDR2 SQIVND (reference sequence). The CDR3 region has the DNA TGTGCCAGTAGTATGTTCGGCCTCGCCGGTTCCTACGAGCAGTACTTC. Amino acid sequence: CASSMFGLAGSYEQYF.

The chain carries TRBV6-1 and TRBJ1-4; D gene unclear. The CDR3 spans 15 residues. Germline V lookup: CDR1 MNHNS, CDR2 SASEGT. Trimming shortened V by 2 bases and J by 0 bases, and 7 bases separated the two germline ends. The CDR3 DNA reads TGTGCCAGCAGTGAAACGGTCGCAACTAATGAAAAACTGTTTTTT. This codes for CASSETVATNEKLFF.

The chain has TRBV7-8 and TRBJ2-6; D may be TRBD2 (5 bases). V was trimmed by 3 bases and J by 3 bases, leaving 9 bases between them. There are 15 residues in the CDR3. Germline V CDR1 and CDR2: SGHVS, FQNEAQ. This CDR3 reads CASSFLRVGANVLTF. The CDR3, as DNA: TGTGCCAGCAGCTTCTTGCGGGTTGGGGCCAACGTCCTGACTTTC.

This clone was detected only once. The V call is TRBV27, the J call TRBJ2-7; 7 positions match TRBD1. In germline, CDR1 is MNHEY, CDR2 SMNVEV (reference sequence). The CDR3 sequence is 17 residues long. After removal of 2 bases from V and 3 bases from J, the junction contained 13 bases not matched to a gene. CDR3 nucleotides: TGTGCCAGCAGTTTAGAACAGGGGCCGCTCTCACGCTACGAGCAGTACTTC. Encoded protein: CASSLEQGPLSRYEQYF.

V usage is TRBV7-9 and J usage is TRBJ2-7; D gene uncertain. The CDR3 is made up of 12 amino acids. Germline V gene lookup returns CDR1 SEHNR and CDR2 FQNEAQ (reference sequence). V was trimmed by 0 bases and J by 6 bases, leaving 6 bases between them. CDR3 region: CASSLAAAEQYF. CDR3 bases: TGTGCCAGCAGCTTAGCGGCAGCCGAGCAGTACTTC.

The J gene is TRBJ2-7, the V gene TRBV2; 8 nucleotides line up with TRBD1. The CDR3 runs 15 residues. J gave up 2 bases and V 7 bases, and 10 bases lay outside the gene matches. In germline, CDR1 is SNHLY, CDR2 FYNNEI. CDR3 sequence (DNA): TGTGCCAGCAAACCGGAGACAGGGGATACCTACGAGCAGTACTTC. It yields the protein CASKPETGDTYEQYF.

This sequence joins TRBV9 and TRBJ1-1, with no clear D. Germline loops: CDR1 SGDLS, CDR2 YYNGEE. Between the trimmed V and J ends, which lost 4 bases and 4 bases, there was a span of 11 bases. This CDR3 comprises 13 residues. The CDR3 loop reads CASSIAGRTEAFF. As DNA, the CDR3 is TGTGCCAGCAGCATTGCAGGTCGCACTGAAGCTTTCTTT.